The 9 T cell receptor beta chains presented below share a single source sample, sequenced in a study of T cell responses to AZD1222 COVID-19 vaccine. Using immunoSEQ multiplex PCR, the repertoire was profiled, and TCRdb retains in-frame clones only, with some absent. The table has approximately 190,000 clones, approximately 91% seen once. Sequenced material: peripheral blood, taken on day 0 of AZD1222 vaccination. These TCRs come from an adult in good health.

This clone has a single count. The chain uses TRBV6-5 and TRBJ2-5, with D hard to call. The CDR3 extends over 13 amino acids. Germline V lookup: CDR1 MNHEY, CDR2 SVGAGI. Trimming stripped 6 bases from V and 6 bases from J, with 14 bases between. CDR3 amino acids: CASRPPAVQTQYF. The DNA of the CDR3 is TGTGCCAGCAGGCCCCCGGCCGTGCAGACCCAGTACTTC.

The chain combines TRBV7-3 with TRBJ2-7, with 7 bases that match TRBD1. Germline V gives CDR1 SGHTA, CDR2 FQGTGA. The CDR3 consists of 12 residues. V trimming: 4 bases; J trimming: 7 bases; junction bases outside the gene matches: 4. The CDR3 coding sequence is TGTGCCAGCAGCTCCACAGGGGCGGAGCAGTACTTC. This gives the protein CASSSTGAEQYF.

V is TRBV9 and J is TRBJ2-7; 11 nucleotides line up with TRBD2. The CDR3 is 16 amino acids. Germline V lookup: CDR1 SGDLS, CDR2 YYNGEE. Unmatched junction bases numbered 9, after V lost 4 bases and J lost 3 bases. Here the CDR3 reads CASSTHLAGGDYEQYF. The CDR3 DNA reads TGTGCCAGCAGCACCCACCTAGCGGGGGGCGACTACGAGCAGTACTTC.

J is TRBJ1-5 and V is TRBV27; D remains ambiguous. Germline V gene lookup returns CDR1 MNHEY and CDR2 SMNVEV (reference sequence). The ends were cut back, 6 bases at V and 0 bases at J, with 21 bases in the middle. This CDR3 spans 18 amino acids. The CDR3 DNA reads as TGTGCCAGCAGCTCTACGAGAGAGGGTAGGGTTAGCAATCAGCCCCAGCATTTT. This codes for CASSSTREGRVSNQPQHF.

This chain connects TRBV6-4 to TRBJ2-3; no definite D call. This CDR3 has 16 residues. From germline, CDR1 is MRHNA and CDR2 SNTAGT. Trimming took off 0 bases at V and 2 bases at J, with 12 bases between the two ends. The CDR3 reads CASSDSLGFSTDTQYF. CDR3 nucleotides: TGTGCCAGCAGTGACTCTTTAGGCTTCTCCACAGATACGCAGTATTTT.

The J gene is TRBJ1-5, the V gene TRBV5-5, with TRBD1 matching 7 bases. With 2 bases clipped from V and 9 bases from J, the junction kept 14 bases outside the gene matches. Looked up from germline, CDR1 is SGHKS and CDR2 is YYEKEE (reference sequence). This CDR3 contains 16 residues. CDR3 DNA: TGTGCCAGCAGCTTAGGTTTAGCGACAGGGAGCGGGCCCCAGCATTTT. Its translation: CASSLGLATGSGPQHF.

The V gene is TRBV14, the J gene TRBJ2-7, with D possibly being TRBD2 (5 bases). The CDR3 sequence is 16 residues long. With 1 base removed from V and 4 bases from J, the gap between germline ends came to 17 bases. Germline V gives CDR1 SGHDN, CDR2 FVKESK. The CDR3 DNA reads as TGTGCCAGCAGCCAAGGTCCGGAGGACTCCCGATACGAGCAGTACTTC. Its translation: CASSQGPEDSRYEQYF.

The gene calls are TRBV11-1 and TRBJ2-3, with TRBD2 as a possible D gene (5 bases). The CDR3 has 12 residues. V lost 5 bases and J 6 bases, leaving 9 bases between the germline ends. The germline gives CDR1 SGHAT, CDR2 FQDESV (reference sequence). CDR3 nucleotide sequence: TGTGCCAGCAGCCTCGAGGGTGATACGCAGTATTTT. Translation gives CASSLEGDTQYF. Full variable domain (outside the CDR3, taken from reference TRBV11-1 and TRBJ2-3): EAEVAQSPRYKITEKSQAVAFWCDPISGHATLYWYRQILGQGPELLVQFQDESVVDDSQLPKDRFSAERLKGVDSTLKIQPAELGDSAMYLCASSLEGDTQYFGPGTRLTVL.

The chain couples TRBV7-3 to TRBJ2-3; D might be TRBD1 (5 bases). Trimming stripped 0 bases from V and 1 base from J, with 5 bases between. The CDR3 is made up of 14 amino acids. Germline CDR1 and CDR2: SGHTA and FQGTGA. The CDR3 sequence: CASSLTGGTDTQYF. The CDR3 DNA is TGTGCCAGCAGCTTAACAGGGGGCACAGATACGCAGTATTTT.